This TCR beta chain appears in the sequencing data of a study of T cells expressing NK-cell markers (TCRdb year 2020). A note on the overall study: In sorted CD3+CD56+NKG2C+, CD3+CD56+NKG2C- and CD3+CD56-NKG2C+ T-cell subsets from several donors, TCR beta-chain repertoires were profiled. Seven of the eight sequenced donors were HCMV-seropositive and one was HCMV-seronegative. All eight donors whose samples were sequenced were randomly selected healthy volunteers, three of them men and five women. Illumina HiSeq 2000/2500, MiSeq or NextSeq was used to sequence libraries as 2 x 150 bp reads. Broad study findings and their caveats: Those dominant clonotypes were again the most abundant among CD3+CD56-NKG2C+ cells in a few donors, at about 28.3-65%. Whether the expanded NKG2C-expressing T cell clones were specific for HCMV antigens remained unclear. In roughly six donors, the dominant CD3+CD56+NKG2C+ clonotypes were among the top 10 CD8+ clonotypes and accounted for roughly 1.0-8% of CD8+ T cells.

To determine HCMV serostatus, a commercial ELISA kit was used to detect HCMV-specific IgG in serum. Ficoll density gradient centrifugation was used to isolate peripheral blood mononuclear cells from blood. Notes on this clonotype: Its antigen is not yet known.

Taken from cysteine to phenylalanine, the CDR3 has 16 residues. No DNA accompanies this entry. The germline V gene encodes CDR1 LNHNV and CDR2 YYDKDF (reference sequence). TCRdb lists the instrument as Illumina HiSeq 2000. TCR beta cDNA libraries were made by 5'RACE template switching that added a universal primer site and unique molecular identifiers. Priming for cDNA synthesis came from the TCR beta constant segment, and two successive PCR amplification steps followed. The authors processed their data as follows. MIGEC handled demultiplexing of the reads and grouping by UMI, while MiTCR was used to assemble and quantify clonotypes. To exclude erroneous sequences, any TCR cDNA sequence not supported by at least two reads was discarded. Downstream repertoire analysis used the tcR package, and clonotypes were matched across fractions by CDR3 nucleotide sequence plus V segment. VDJmatch was used to annotate antigen specificity against VDJdb, with one amino acid substitution in CDR3 allowed. After reprocessing by TCRdb, each CDR3 protein sequence is one entry, and no DNA is given. The V and J calls were not made by the authors but by TCRdb's processing. The sample's table lists a count of 150,000 to 180,000 distinct CDR3 sequences. Less than 40% of the sample comes from the top ten.

The chain is encoded by TRBV15 joined to TRBJ2-1; TCRdb's D call of TRBD2 is untestable without DNA. Specimen: blood T cells: a sorted CD56 or NKG2C T cell subset, CD4+ or CD8+ T cells, or bulk PBMC T cells (not recorded which). The receptor was derived from a woman between 50 and 59 years old in good health. Donor details come from another sample of the same person, matched by shared clones. CDR3 loop: CATSSGLSGRAHEQFF.